The entry that follows covers one T cell receptor beta chain sequence. Germline V gives CDR1 LGHDT, CDR2 YNNKEL (reference sequence). J was trimmed by 10 bases and V by 1 base; bases with no gene match: 4. This CDR3 has 15 residues. As processed by the authors: Reference gene primer amplification in the assay estimated nucleated cell counts. Sequencing was performed with immunoSEQ multiplex PCR; in TCRdb, only in-frame clones are kept and a portion is missing. V and J calls and clone size follow that table, whereas D and trimming were derived from the DNA. The table includes about 50,000 clones, 90% detected once. The data are from a study of blood T cell repertoires in COVID-19. About the research overall: The study drew acute and convalescent COVID-19 samples from the United States, Italy and Spain. The analysed material was cDNA or gDNA that came from T cells, B-cell-depleted T cells, or PBMCs.

The source of this sequence is a human donor in a cohort sampled during active COVID-19. The chain carries TRBV3-1 (or the pseudogene TRBV3-2) and TRBJ1-6, with 10 bases matching TRBD1. Specimen: peripheral blood. The DNA of the CDR3 is TGTGCCAGCAGCCAAGTCGGGACAGGGGACTCACCCCTCCACTTT. It yields the protein CASSQVGTGDSPLHF.